The table lists the clone carrying this T cell receptor (beta chain) with a few counts. Its antigen is currently unknown. This record belongs to a study of CD8 T cells in ankylosing spondylitis. The CDR3 consists of 16 residues. Germline V gives CDR1 SGDLS, CDR2 YYNGEE. The V and J ends lost 0 bases and 1 base respectively, with 13 bases between them. TCRdb re-called the 5' RACE reads with MiXCR, one entry per CDR3 protein. The data show hundreds of thousands of distinct CDR3 sequences, with about 11% seen just once and less than 0.65% held by the top ten. Study results and caveats: Reports say disease-linked clones showed up significantly more in matched ankylosing spondylitis synovial fluid. Some of these motif variants have turned up before, in reports on reactive arthritis synovial fluid and blood. Seemingly characteristic of ankylosing spondylitis blood was a TCR beta motif consisting of about 8 highly homologous variants.

The sequencing sample was made of blood, either unsorted or a sorted T cell fraction (not recorded which). The clonotype originates from a male donor with ankylosing spondylitis. The gene calls are TRBV9 and TRBJ2-5, with D perhaps assigned TRBD1 or TRBD2 (5 bases each). In DNA, the CDR3 is TGTGCCAGCAGCGTAGGAGGGGCGACCGTCCAAGAGACCCAGTACTTC. This codes for CASSVGGATVQETQYF.